In its sample, the clone carrying this T cell receptor beta chain was seen a few times. The antigen remains unidentified. These data originate in a study of beta chain features in type 1 diabetes. Overall study results and limits: Researchers report that Type 1 diabetes patients had moderately but significantly shorter TCRB CDR3s across all four CD4+ subsets.

Via the markers CD45RO/CCR7/CD25/CD127/CD95/CD27, stem cell-like memory, regulatory, central memory and naive CD4+ cells were sorted. Germline CDR1 reads SEHNR; CDR2 reads FQNEAQ (reference sequence). V was trimmed by 0 bases and J by 5 bases, leaving 13 bases between them. The CDR3 runs to 15 residues. The authors reverse transcribed all of the isolated RNA, so sequencing captured expressed TCRB transcripts. Method: immunoSEQ multiplex PCR; TCRdb's copy keeps in-frame clones and lacks some. The sample comprises around 140,000 clones, approximately 10% of which are singletons, and approximately 0.7% rests with the top ten.

This chain connects TRBV7-9 to TRBJ1-2; D is undetermined. This TCR derives from a man aged 25 to 40 with type 1 diabetes. Specimen: central memory CD4+ T cells from blood. The CDR3 loop is CASSLAGLDIYGYTF. As DNA, the CDR3 is TGTGCCAGCAGCTTAGCTGGGTTAGACATATATGGCTACACCTTC. Full variable domain (outside the CDR3, taken from reference TRBV7-9 and TRBJ1-2): DTGVSQNPRHKITKRGQNVTFRCDPISEHNRLYWYRQTLGQGPEFLTYFQNEAQLEKSRLLSDRFSAERPKGSFSTLEIQRTEQGDSAMYLCASSLAGLDIYGYTFGSGTRLTVV.